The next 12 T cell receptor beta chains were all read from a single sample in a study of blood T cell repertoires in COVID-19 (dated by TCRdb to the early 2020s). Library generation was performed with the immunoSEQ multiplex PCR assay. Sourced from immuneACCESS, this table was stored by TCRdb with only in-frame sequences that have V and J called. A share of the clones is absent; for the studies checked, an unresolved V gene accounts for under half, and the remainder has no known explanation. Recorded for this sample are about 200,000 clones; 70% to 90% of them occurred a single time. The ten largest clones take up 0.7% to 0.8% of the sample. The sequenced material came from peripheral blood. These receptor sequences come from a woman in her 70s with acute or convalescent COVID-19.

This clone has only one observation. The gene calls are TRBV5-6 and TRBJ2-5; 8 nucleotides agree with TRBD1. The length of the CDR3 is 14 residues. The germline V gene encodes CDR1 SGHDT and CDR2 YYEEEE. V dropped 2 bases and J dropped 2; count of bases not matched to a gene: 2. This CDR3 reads CASSFRQGQETQYF. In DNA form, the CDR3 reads TGTGCCAGCAGCTTTAGACAGGGGCAAGAGACCCAGTACTTC.

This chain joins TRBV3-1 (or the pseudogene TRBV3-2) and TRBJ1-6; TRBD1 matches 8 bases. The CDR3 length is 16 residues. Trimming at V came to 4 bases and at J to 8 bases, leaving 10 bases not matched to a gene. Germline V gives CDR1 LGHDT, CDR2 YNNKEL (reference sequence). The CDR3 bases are TGTGCCAGCAGCCTCCAGACAGGGGCCTCGTATTCACCCCTCCACTTT. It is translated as CASSLQTGASYSPLHF.

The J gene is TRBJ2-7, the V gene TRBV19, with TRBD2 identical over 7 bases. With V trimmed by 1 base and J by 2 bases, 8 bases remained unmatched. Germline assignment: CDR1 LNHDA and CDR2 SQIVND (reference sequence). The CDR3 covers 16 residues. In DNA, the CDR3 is TGTGCCAGTAGTATAGCTGGAACTAGCGACACCTACGAGCAGTACTTC. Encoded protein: CASSIAGTSDTYEQYF.

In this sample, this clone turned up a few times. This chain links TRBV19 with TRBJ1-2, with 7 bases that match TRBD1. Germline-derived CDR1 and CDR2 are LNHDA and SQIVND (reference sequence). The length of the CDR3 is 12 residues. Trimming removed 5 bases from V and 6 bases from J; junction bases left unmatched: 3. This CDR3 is CASSGTVDGYTF. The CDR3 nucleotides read TGTGCCAGTAGTGGGACAGTCGATGGCTACACCTTC.

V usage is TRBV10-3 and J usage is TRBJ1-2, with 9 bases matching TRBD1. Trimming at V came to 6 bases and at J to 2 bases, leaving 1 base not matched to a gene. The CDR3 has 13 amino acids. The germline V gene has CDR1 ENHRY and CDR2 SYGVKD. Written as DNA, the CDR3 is TGTGCCATCAGGGGGACAGGGAACTATGGCTACACCTTC. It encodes CAIRGTGNYGYTF.

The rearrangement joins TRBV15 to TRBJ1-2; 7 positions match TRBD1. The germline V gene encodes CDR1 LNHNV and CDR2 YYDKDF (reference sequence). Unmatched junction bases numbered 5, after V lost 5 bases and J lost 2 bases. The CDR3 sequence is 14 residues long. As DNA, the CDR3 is TGTGCCACCAGCTTACAGACAGGGAACTATGGCTACACCTTC. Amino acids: CATSLQTGNYGYTF.

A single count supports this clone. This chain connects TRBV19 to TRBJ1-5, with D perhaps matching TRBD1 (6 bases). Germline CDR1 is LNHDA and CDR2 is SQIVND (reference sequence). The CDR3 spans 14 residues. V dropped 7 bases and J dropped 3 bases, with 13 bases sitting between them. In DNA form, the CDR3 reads TGTGCCAGTACTCAGGACAGTTTCAATCAGCCCCAGCATTTT. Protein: CASTQDSFNQPQHF.

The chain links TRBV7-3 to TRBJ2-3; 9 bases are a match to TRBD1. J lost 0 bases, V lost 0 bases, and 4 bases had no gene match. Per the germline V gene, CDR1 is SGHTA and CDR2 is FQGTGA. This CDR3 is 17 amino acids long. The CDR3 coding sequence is TGTGCCAGCAGCTTAACGGGACAGGGATTGAGCACAGATACGCAGTATTTT. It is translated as CASSLTGQGLSTDTQYF.

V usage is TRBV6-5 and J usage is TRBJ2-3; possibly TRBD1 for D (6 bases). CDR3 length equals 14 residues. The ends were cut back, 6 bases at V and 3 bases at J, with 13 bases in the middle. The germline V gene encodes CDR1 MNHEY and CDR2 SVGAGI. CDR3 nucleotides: TGTGCCAGCAGCTCGGGACACCGTACAGATACGCAGTATTTT. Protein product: CASSSGHRTDTQYF.

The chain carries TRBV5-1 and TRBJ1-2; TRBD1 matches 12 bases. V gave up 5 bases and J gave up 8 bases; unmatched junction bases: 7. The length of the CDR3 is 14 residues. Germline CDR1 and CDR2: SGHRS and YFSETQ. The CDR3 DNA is TGCGCCAGCAGGGAGGGACAGGGGGCTGCGGGCTACACCTTC. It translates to CASREGQGAAGYTF.

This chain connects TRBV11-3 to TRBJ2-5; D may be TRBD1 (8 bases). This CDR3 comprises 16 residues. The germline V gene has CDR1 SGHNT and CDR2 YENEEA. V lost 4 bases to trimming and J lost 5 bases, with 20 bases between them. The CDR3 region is CASSSPGGQGLETQYF. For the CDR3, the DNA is TGTGCCAGCAGCTCCCCGGGAGGACAGGGCCTGGAGACCCAGTACTTC.

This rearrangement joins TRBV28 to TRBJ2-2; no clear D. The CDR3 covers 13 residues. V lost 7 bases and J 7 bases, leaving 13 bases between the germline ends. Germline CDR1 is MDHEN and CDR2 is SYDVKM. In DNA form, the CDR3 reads TGTGCCAGCAATACCCCCGCGCTCGGGGAGCTGTTTTTT. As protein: CASNTPALGELFF.